This T cell receptor (beta chain) emerged from a study of T cells in Graves' hyperthyroidism and ophthalmopathy (dated by TCRdb to the late 2010s). Some background on the complete study: Peripheral blood samples were taken at the time of initial diagnosis, prior to any treatment. The paper describes TCR Vbeta CDR3 sequencing of roughly 130 peripheral blood samples, made up of 43 ophthalmopathy patients, roughly 72 hyperthyroidism patients and 17 progressor patients. The approximately 98 discovery patients were randomly divided into training and test sets at a 7:3 ratio. After blood sampling, hyperthyroidism patients were treated with methimazole at a starting dose of 30 mg daily, and ophthalmopathy patients were treated with high-dose intravenous methylprednisolone. Thyroid tissue and blood T-cell repertoires from roughly 6 Graves' hyperthyroidism patients were also compared in the study. To identify TCR V-J signatures that set the groups apart, the researchers used a discovery cohort of 90 to 100 patients, made up of some 41 with Graves' ophthalmopathy and 57 with stable Graves' hyperthyroidism. Prospective prediction of ophthalmopathy was tested in an independent validation cohort of 18 to 20 hyperthyroidism patients and some 17 patients who later progressed to ophthalmopathy.

This clonotype was counted ten times or more. Its recognized antigen is unknown. Base qualities are not recorded, but no much larger clone differs from it by a single base. From the germline V gene (reference sequence), CDR1 is SEHNR and CDR2 is FQNEAQ. There are 15 amino acids in the CDR3, from cysteine to phenylalanine inclusive. Only CDR3 DNA remains: 45 bases, in frame from the first base. The junction shows trimming of 2 bases on V and 0 bases on J, and the gene matches do not reach 2 bases of it. Here is what the overall study found, with its caveats: Sample size was not statistically predetermined, and blinding of investigators to group allocation was not performed. Most expanded thyroid clonotypes (frequency above 0.001) were also detected in blood, a finding suggesting that blood repertoires may reflect thyroid immune responses. In cross-validation, a model built on a 13 V-J signature told ophthalmopathy apart from stable hyperthyroidism with approximately 90% sensitivity and roughly 81% specificity, and in testing the same model reached 80%/75%. In validation, the model predicted progression to ophthalmopathy with 55% to 71% sensitivity and over 72% specificity, a median of approximately 6.7 months before onset.

The TCR beta CDR3 regions were amplified from RNA transcripts. For the first round of RT-PCR on the TCR CDR3, the HTBI primer set was used together with the Qiagen OneStep RT-PCR kit. A second multiplex PCR round built the libraries, followed by size selection and purification. Libraries were sequenced paired-end with 100 bp reads on an Illumina HiSeq2000. As for the authors' bioinformatics: SOAPnuke was used to process the raw data, removing reads that contained adapters or uncalled bases, had a mean Phred below 15, or lacked an exact match to the constant primer or identifier. COPE v1.2.5 was used to merge high-quality paired reads, and clonotypes were defined as unique nucleotide sequences. MiTCR v1.1 was used to align clonotypes to the IMGT TRBV, TRBD and TRBJ reference segments. The analysis included only V-J combinations with a frequency above 0.0001, which together covered 99.2% of the repertoires. A TCS score was defined as the ratio of F50 (clonal expansion) to E x V (chaos), with BLOSUM62-based TCRdist applied between CDR3 peptides within each V-J. Welch's t-statistics and random forest reduced roughly 500 V-J features to 13, which were used in a naive Bayes classifier (R e1071). TCRdb's own reprocessing of the public reads used fastp at Q25 and MiXCR and kept productive beta chains. Entries are consolidated by CDR3 protein sequence, retaining the most common genes and DNA. These V and J calls rely on TCRdb rather than the paper's analysis. This sample lists 700,000 or so distinct CDR3 sequences; approximately 16% were detected once. The ten largest clones take up roughly 8% of the sample.

A patient counted as having stable Graves' hyperthyroidism if no progression to ophthalmopathy occurred over 18 months of follow-up. Hyperthyroidism patients were newly diagnosed, with disease duration under 2 months, and aged 18 to 65 years. Any patient with an uncontrolled infection, another autoimmune disease, pregnancy or lactation was excluded. Diagnoses were based on clinical symptoms, serum thyroxine and TRAb, thyroid ultrasound and orbital computed tomography. Ficoll-Paque density gradient centrifugation was used to isolate PBMCs from about 10 ml of fresh peripheral blood. Total RNA was extracted with Trizol reagent, and quality was checked on an Agilent 2100 Bioanalyzer.

The receptor was derived from a man between 18 and 35 years old with Graves' hyperthyroidism. The sample taken for sequencing was blood. In this chain, TRBV7-9 is recombined with TRBJ2-7; 9 middle bases align to TRBD2. The nucleotide sequence is given as TGTGCCAGCAGCTTAACTAGCGGGTTCTCCTACGAGCAGTACTTC. Translated, this gives CASSLTSGFSYEQYF. This CDR3, with the reference TRBV7-9 and TRBJ2-7 proteins standing in past its ends, gives the full variable domain DTGVSQNPRHKITKRGQNVTFRCDPISEHNRLYWYRQTLGQGPEFLTYFQNEAQLEKSRLLSDRFSAERPKGSFSTLEIQRTEQGDSAMYLCASSLTSGFSYEQYFGPGTRLTVT.